The rows below give T cell receptor beta chains drawn from one sample of a study of blood T cell repertoires in COVID-19. The repertoire was sequenced with immunoSEQ multiplex PCR; TCRdb's copy has only in-frame clones and lacks some. The repertoire holds 90,000 to 150,000 clones, 65% to 90% seen once, with 9.5% to 13% in the top ten. Specimen: peripheral blood. The receptors shown here come from a man older than 75 with acute or convalescent COVID-19. The CDR3 runs from the conserved cysteine through the conserved F or W. D genes are given only for firm matches. The size field is filled for only some rows; it gives once, few, many or a size class.

cdr3_aa	cdr3_nt	d_call	v_call	clone_size	j_call
CASPQPTGTGRTGELFF	TGTGCTAGTCCCCAACCTACCGGGACAGGGCGTACCGGGGAGCTGTTTTTT	TRBD1	TRBV12-5	NA	TRBJ2-2
CARIFPARAYGYTF	TGTGCCAGAATTTTCCCCGCCAGGGCGTATGGCTACACCTTC	NA	TRBV5-3	once	TRBJ1-2
CATSGLQGQGETQYF	TGTGCCACCAGCGGACTTCAGGGCCAGGGGGAGACCCAGTACTTC	NA	TRBV15	NA	TRBJ2-5
CASQGQGAHEQYF	TGTGCCTCTCAAGGACAGGGGGCCCACGAGCAGTACTTC	TRBD1	TRBV7-2	NA	TRBJ2-7
CASSEQGTTEAFF	TGCGCCAGCAGTGAGCAGGGGACCACTGAAGCTTTCTTT	NA	TRBV10-1	once	TRBJ1-1
CATSRSGTGGSYEQYF	TGTGCCACCAGCAGATCCGGGACAGGGGGCTCCTACGAGCAGTACTTC	TRBD1	TRBV15	NA	TRBJ2-7
CASSPPSGGAEGTEAFF	TGTGCCAGCTCACCACCGTCCGGCGGGGCGGAGGGCACTGAAGCTTTCTTT	NA	TRBV18	few	TRBJ1-1
CASSPSGRRQETQYF	TGTGCCAGCTCACCAAGCGGGAGGCGCCAAGAGACCCAGTACTTC	TRBD2	TRBV18	NA	TRBJ2-5
CSAQASGSGNQPQHF	TGCAGCGCCCAGGCCTCGGGATCGGGCAATCAGCCCCAGCATTTT	NA	TRBV29-1	NA	TRBJ1-5
CASSSGQGPSAYSNQPQHF	TGTGCCAGCAGTTCTGGACAGGGGCCATCAGCCTATAGCAATCAGCCCCAGCATTTT	TRBD1	TRBV28	NA	TRBJ1-5
CASSLTGSSYEQYF	TGTGCCAGCAGCTTAACAGGGTCGAGTTACGAGCAGTACTTC	NA	TRBV11-3	NA	TRBJ2-7
CASSSRTGNDYGYTF	TGTGCCAGCAGCTCTCGGACAGGGAACGACTATGGCTACACCTTC	TRBD1	TRBV7-8	NA	TRBJ1-2
CASSSRDGAYEKLFF	TGTGCCAGCAGCTCGCGGGACGGCGCTTATGAAAAACTGTTTTTT	NA	TRBV11-2	NA	TRBJ1-4
CASSMARALYGYTF	TGTGCCAGTAGTATGGCGAGGGCCCTCTATGGCTACACCTTC	NA	TRBV19	NA	TRBJ1-2
CAWSWLNTEAFF	TGTGCCTGGAGCTGGCTGAACACTGAAGCTTTCTTT	NA	TRBV30	NA	TRBJ1-1
CASSQGGMAGGPYEQYF	TGCGCCAGCAGCCAGGGCGGAATGGCGGGGGGTCCCTACGAGCAGTACTTC	TRBD2	TRBV5-1	NA	TRBJ2-7
CASSLGPGLNTEAFF	TGTGCCAGCAGCTTAGGGCCGGGTTTGAACACTGAAGCTTTCTTT	NA	TRBV7-8	NA	TRBJ1-1
CASSPSTANTGELFF	TGCGCCAGCAGCCCATCGACAGCGAACACCGGGGAGCTGTTTTTT	NA	TRBV5-1	NA	TRBJ2-2
CASSLGGAPHEQYF	TGTGCCAGCAGTTTAGGGGGGGCGCCCCACGAGCAGTACTTC	NA	TRBV27	once	TRBJ2-7
CASSLMLANYGYTF	TGTGCCAGCAGCTTGATGTTAGCTAACTATGGCTACACCTTC	NA	TRBV5-6	NA	TRBJ1-2
CASSLGTGQGRQTQYF	TGTGCCAGCAGCTTAGGGACGGGACAGGGGCGACAGACCCAGTACTTC	TRBD1	TRBV11-1	NA	TRBJ2-5
CASSPNLGQSGNTIYF	TGTGCCAGCTCACCGAACTTGGGACAGTCCGGAAACACCATATATTTT	TRBD1	TRBV18	few	TRBJ1-3
CASSLAGTSTNEKLFF	TGTGCCAGCAGCTTAGCTGGGACTTCAACTAATGAAAAACTGTTTTTT	NA	TRBV7-9	NA	TRBJ1-4
CASTPGLGQPQHF	TGTGCCAGCACCCCGGGACTCGGGCAGCCCCAGCATTTT	NA	TRBV12-3/TRBV12-4	once	TRBJ1-5
CASSLGDRANEKLFF	TGCGCCAGCAGCTTGGGGGACAGGGCTAATGAAAAACTGTTTTTT	TRBD1	TRBV5-1	NA	TRBJ1-4
CASLDRGAYNEQFF	TGTGCCAGCTTAGACAGGGGAGCCTACAATGAGCAGTTCTTC	TRBD1	TRBV5-4	NA	TRBJ2-1
CASTLGQHNQPQHF	TGTGCCAGTACCCTTGGACAGCACAATCAGCCCCAGCATTTT	NA	TRBV19	NA	TRBJ1-5
CASRLTFRRSTDTQYF	TGTGCCAGCAGACTAACTTTCCGACGTAGCACAGATACGCAGTATTTT	NA	TRBV27	NA	TRBJ2-3
CASSLYNGADTQYF	TGCGCCAGCAGCTTGTATAACGGGGCAGATACGCAGTATTTT	NA	TRBV5-1	NA	TRBJ2-3
CASSWTTTSGRAGEQYF	TGCGCCAGCAGCTGGACCACCACTAGCGGGAGGGCCGGGGAGCAGTACTTC	TRBD2	TRBV5-1	NA	TRBJ2-7
CASSYGEDSIQYF	TGTGCCAGCAGTTACGGGGAGGACTCCATTCAGTACTTC	NA	TRBV6-5	NA	TRBJ2-4
CASRPLDRPSAEAFF	TGTGCCAGCAGGCCACTCGACAGGCCCAGCGCTGAAGCTTTCTTT	NA	TRBV7-2	NA	TRBJ1-1
CASAQIGRTYEQYF	TGTGCCAGCGCCCAGATTGGCAGGACCTACGAGCAGTACTTC	NA	TRBV6-5	NA	TRBJ2-7
CASSSGTGGLYYGYTF	TGCGCCAGCAGCTCCGGGACAGGGGGCTTGTACTATGGCTACACCTTC	TRBD1	TRBV5-1	few	TRBJ1-2
CASSIPSFPEKLFF	TGTGCCAGTAGTATACCGAGTTTTCCTGAAAAACTGTTTTTT	NA	TRBV19	NA	TRBJ1-4
CASTDSPGMNTEAFF	TGCGCCAGCACAGACTCGCCAGGGATGAACACTGAAGCTTTCTTT	NA	TRBV5-1	NA	TRBJ1-1
CASSEVADTEAFF	TGTGCCAGCAGTGAAGTGGCGGACACTGAAGCTTTCTTT	NA	TRBV6-1	once	TRBJ1-1
CASSDSGGLGYTF	TGTGCCAGCAGTGACTCTGGCGGTTTGGGCTACACCTTC	NA	TRBV6-4	NA	TRBJ1-2
CASSLETPYRGGVEEKLFF	TGCGCCAGCAGCTTGGAGACTCCATACAGGGGGGGTGTAGAGGAAAAACTGTTTTTT	TRBD1	TRBV5-1	many	TRBJ1-4
CAISNRQIYEQYF	TGTGCCATCAGTAATAGACAGATCTACGAGCAGTACTTC	NA	TRBV10-3	NA	TRBJ2-7
CSASADRPEQYF	TGCAGTGCTAGTGCTGACAGGCCCGAGCAGTACTTC	NA	TRBV20-1	NA	TRBJ2-7
CASSPFPQETQYF	TGTGCCAGCAGCCCATTCCCCCAAGAGACCCAGTACTTC	NA	TRBV5-4	NA	TRBJ2-5
CASSPRQEEGEAFF	TGTGCCAGCTCACCGAGGCAGGAGGAAGGTGAAGCTTTCTTT	NA	TRBV18	NA	TRBJ1-1
CSVVSQNTEAFF	TGCAGCGTTGTTAGCCAGAACACTGAAGCTTTCTTT	NA	TRBV29-1	NA	TRBJ1-1
CASSEALVLKDLYGYTF	TGTGCCAGCAGTGAAGCGCTAGTACTGAAAGACCTTTATGGCTACACCTTC	NA	TRBV2	NA	TRBJ1-2
CASSRLSYEQYF	TGTGCCAGCAGCCGCCTATCCTACGAGCAGTACTTC	NA	TRBV6-6	NA	TRBJ2-7